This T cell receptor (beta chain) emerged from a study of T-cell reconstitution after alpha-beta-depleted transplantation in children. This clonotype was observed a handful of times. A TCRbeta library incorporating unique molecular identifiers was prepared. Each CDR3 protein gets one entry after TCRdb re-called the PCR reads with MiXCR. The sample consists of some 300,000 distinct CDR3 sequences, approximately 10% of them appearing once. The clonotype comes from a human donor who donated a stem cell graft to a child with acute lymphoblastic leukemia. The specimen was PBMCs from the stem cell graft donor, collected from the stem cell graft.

The CDR3 here is CSARARRETQYF. CDR3 in DNA: TGCAGTGCCAGGGCCAGACGAGAGACCCAGTACTTC. The chain recombines TRBV20-1 with TRBJ2-5; perhaps TRBD1 as D (5 bases). This CDR3 has 12 residues. Germline V gene data show CDR1 as DFQATT and CDR2 as SNEGSKA (reference sequence). Deletions cut 6 bases from V and 4 bases from J, with 12 bases between.